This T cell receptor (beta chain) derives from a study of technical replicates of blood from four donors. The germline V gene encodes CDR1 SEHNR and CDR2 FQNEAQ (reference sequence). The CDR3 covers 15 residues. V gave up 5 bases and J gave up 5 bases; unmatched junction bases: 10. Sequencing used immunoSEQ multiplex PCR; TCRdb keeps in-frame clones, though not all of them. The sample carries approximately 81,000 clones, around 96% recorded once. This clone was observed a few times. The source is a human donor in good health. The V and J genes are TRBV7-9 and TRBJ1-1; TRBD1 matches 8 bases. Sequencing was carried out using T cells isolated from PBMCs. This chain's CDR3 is CASSPPTGVRTEAFF. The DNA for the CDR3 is TGTGCCAGCAGCCCACCGACAGGGGTGAGGACTGAAGCTTTCTTT.